These 19 T cell receptor beta chains share one sample of origin, sequenced in a study of blood T cell repertoires in COVID-19. Clones were sequenced by immunoSEQ multiplex PCR, and TCRdb holds only the in-frame ones, with some missing. The table records a few hundred thousand clones, more than 75% of them present only once. The specimen sequenced was PBMCs or T cells enriched from blood (not recorded which). The source of these receptors is a woman in her thirties who had recovered from COVID-19.

The chain is built from TRBV5-6 and TRBJ2-2; 11 positions agree with TRBD2. Germline V lookup: CDR1 SGHDT, CDR2 YYEEEE. V dropped 4 bases and J dropped 3; count of bases not matched to a gene: 5. This CDR3 is 16 amino acids long. The CDR3 DNA is TGTGCCAGCAGCGTCGGTAGCGGGGGGGACACCGGGGAGCTGTTTTTT. Translated: CASSVGSGGDTGELFF.

The chain uses TRBV3-1 (or the pseudogene TRBV3-2) and TRBJ2-7, with D perhaps matching TRBD1 (6 bases). Deletions cut 6 bases from V and 5 bases from J, with 14 bases between. In germline, CDR1 is LGHDT, CDR2 YNNKEL (reference sequence). The CDR3 totals 13 residues. CDR3 nucleotide sequence: TGTGCCAGCAGGCGTCAGGGGTCCAACGAGCAGTACTTC. Its protein product is CASRRQGSNEQYF.

This chain connects TRBV28 to TRBJ1-5, with D possibly TRBD1 on 5 matching bases. There are 14 residues in the CDR3. Germline assignment: CDR1 MDHEN and CDR2 SYDVKM. The V and J ends lost 3 bases and 7 bases respectively, with 13 bases between them. The CDR3 DNA reads as TGTGCCAGCAGTTTGCCAGGGAGGAAACAGCCCCAGCATTTT. Protein product: CASSLPGRKQPQHF.

The V call is TRBV5-1, the J call TRBJ2-5, with a weak D call TRBD2 (6 bases). The length of the CDR3 is 13 residues. Trimming removed 5 bases at V and 4 bases at J, with 12 bases between. Germline CDR1 reads SGHRS; CDR2 reads YFSETQ. In DNA, the CDR3 is TGCGCCAGCAGGTGGGAGGTGGTAGAGACCCAGTACTTC. Translated: CASRWEVVETQYF.

This clone has more than one count but fewer than ten. The rearrangement joins TRBV3-1 (or the pseudogene TRBV3-2) to TRBJ2-1; 9 bases match TRBD2. Germline V lookup: CDR1 LGHDT, CDR2 YNNKEL (reference sequence). This CDR3 has 15 amino acids. Unmatched junction bases numbered 10, after V lost 5 bases and J lost 8 bases. In DNA form, the CDR3 reads TGTGCCAGCAGCAATATGGGACTAGCTGGCGATGAGCAGTTCTTC. Its protein product is CASSNMGLAGDEQFF.

The rearrangement joins TRBV19 to TRBJ1-1; 7 bases fit TRBD1. The CDR3 extends over 12 amino acids. The V and J ends lost 10 bases and 4 bases, in that order; junction bases with no gene match: 6. From germline, CDR1 is LNHDA and CDR2 SQIVND (reference sequence). The CDR3 loop is CATRQGGTEAFF. The CDR3 coding sequence is TGTGCCACTCGACAGGGTGGCACTGAAGCTTTCTTT.

The J gene is TRBJ1-2, the V gene TRBV28; 7 nucleotides agree with TRBD1. CDR3 size: 14 residues. V was pared by 5 bases and J by 3 bases, with 6 bases of the junction left unmatched. Germline V CDR1 and CDR2: MDHEN, SYDVKM. CDR3 in DNA: TGTGCCAGCAGTCTTACCGACAGGGACTATGGCTACACCTTC. Translation: CASSLTDRDYGYTF.

This clone was seen a few times. The genes are TRBV5-4 and TRBJ2-2, with D maybe TRBD1 (6 bases). The CDR3 is 16 amino acids. Trimming took 4 bases from V and 3 from J, leaving 16 bases between them. Germline V gene data show CDR1 as SGHNT and CDR2 as YYREEE (reference sequence). In DNA, the CDR3 is TGTGCCAGCAGCCCAGCCCCGACAGGATACACCGGGGAGCTGTTTTTT. It specifies CASSPAPTGYTGELFF.

This rearrangement joins TRBV4-3 to TRBJ1-1; tentatively, D is TRBD1 (6 bases). The CDR3 has 15 residues. Per the germline V gene, CDR1 is LGHNA and CDR2 is YSLEER. V lost 1 base to trimming and J lost 0 bases, with 9 bases between them. The CDR3 region is CASSQGTVMNTEAFF. Written as DNA, the CDR3 is TGCGCCAGCAGCCAAGGGACAGTAATGAACACTGAAGCTTTCTTT.

The chain is built from TRBV5-5 and TRBJ1-2; tentative D call: TRBD1 (5 bases). Germline V gene lookup returns CDR1 SGHKS and CDR2 YYEKEE (reference sequence). Trimming took 0 bases from V and 9 from J, leaving 12 bases between them. CDR3 size: 13 residues. The CDR3 DNA is TGTGCCAGCAGCTTGGTAGGGGATAGGAGCTACACCTTC. It specifies CASSLVGDRSYTF. Variable domain in full (rest from reference TRBV5-5 and TRBJ1-2): DAGVTQSPTHLIKTRGQQVTLRCSPISGHKSVSWYQQVLGQGPQFIFQYYEKEERGRGNFPDRFSARQFPNYSSELNVNALLLGDSALYLCASSLVGDRSYTFGSGTRLTVV.

There are a few counts of this clone. The chain links TRBV5-6 to TRBJ1-6; D ambiguous. There are 17 residues in the CDR3. V dropped 3 bases and J dropped 0 bases, with 13 bases sitting between them. Germline lookup yields CDR1 SGHDT and CDR2 YYEEEE. The CDR3 loop is CASSSRVVSSYNSPLHF. The CDR3 DNA sequence: TGTGCCAGCAGCTCCCGGGTCGTAAGCTCCTATAATTCACCCCTCCACTTT.

The V call is TRBV12-3 or TRBV12-4, the J call TRBJ1-2; 7 bases are a match to TRBD1. The CDR3 covers 13 residues. V was clipped by 8 bases and J by 8 bases; unmatched bases: 11. The CDR3 DNA reads as TGTGCCAGCGGGCTGCCAGGGGGACGGGGCTACACCTTC. This gives the protein CASGLPGGRGYTF.

V is TRBV9 and J is TRBJ1-3, with a possible D match to TRBD1 (6 bases). The CDR3 has 15 amino acids. The germline gives CDR1 SGDLS, CDR2 YYNGEE. V was clipped by 4 bases and J by 4 bases, with 15 bases between them. The CDR3 DNA follows: TGTGCCAGCAGCCCCGAGACAGGAGCAGGAAACACCATATATTTT. Translation: CASSPETGAGNTIYF.

This sequence joins TRBV18 and TRBJ1-3; D is perhaps TRBD1 (6 bases). The V end was cut by 3 bases, the J end by 7 bases, with 19 bases between. There are 16 residues in the CDR3. Germline assignment: CDR1 KGHSH and CDR2 LQKENI. CDR3 in DNA: TGTGCCAGCTCACCCCCACATAGGACAGCGGGGAACACCATATATTTT. It translates to CASSPPHRTAGNTIYF. Full variable domain (missing parts from reference TRBV18 and TRBJ1-3): NAGVMQNPRHLVRRRGQEARLRCSPMKGHSHVYWYRQLPEEGLKFMVYLQKENIIDESGMPKERFSAEFPKEGPSILRIQQVVRGDSAAYFCASSPPHRTAGNTIYFGEGSWLTVV.

The J gene is TRBJ1-3, the V gene TRBV2, with D unresolved. The CDR3 is made up of 12 amino acids. Trimming took 6 bases from V and 5 from J, leaving 8 bases between them. The germline gives CDR1 SNHLY, CDR2 FYNNEI. The CDR3 protein is CASSPGRNTIYF. In nucleotides, the CDR3 is TGTGCCAGCAGCCCCGGTCGAAACACCATATATTTT.

The chain couples TRBV2 to TRBJ1-5, with a tentative D call TRBD1 (6 bases). Per germline, CDR1 SNHLY and CDR2 FYNNEI. V was trimmed by 1 base and J by 7 bases, leaving 11 bases between them. This CDR3 is built from 14 residues. CDR3 in amino acids: CASSEGTVGQPQHF. In DNA, the CDR3 is TGTGCCAGCAGTGAAGGGACAGTGGGCCAGCCCCAGCATTTT. Full variable domain (remainder filled in from reference TRBV2 and TRBJ1-5): EPEVTQTPSHQVTQMGQEVILRCVPISNHLYFYWYRQILGQKVEFLVSFYNNEISEKSEIFDDQFSVERPDGSNFTLKIRSTKLEDSAMYFCASSEGTVGQPQHFGDGTRLSIL.

The V gene is TRBV27, the J gene TRBJ1-2; possibly TRBD1 for D (5 bases). Germline CDR1 is MNHEY and CDR2 is SMNVEV (reference sequence). The CDR3 has 13 residues. V was clipped by 6 bases and J by 2 bases, with 10 bases between them. For the CDR3, the DNA is TGTGCCAGCAGCCGACAGACGAACTATGGCTACACCTTC. This encodes CASSRQTNYGYTF.

This clone was seen just once. The chain is built from TRBV28 and TRBJ1-2; tentatively, D is TRBD1 (5 bases). Germline lookup yields CDR1 MDHEN and CDR2 SYDVKM. V was shortened by 5 bases and J by 0 bases, with 13 bases between the two germline ends. The CDR3 covers 15 residues. The CDR3 loop is CASSLPQGPNYGYTF. In nucleotides, the CDR3 is TGTGCCAGCAGTCTCCCCCAGGGCCCTAACTATGGCTACACCTTC.

The V call is TRBV14, the J call TRBJ2-2; 11 bases are shared with TRBD1. The J segment lost 4 bases and the V segment lost 5 bases, leaving 15 bases of the junction unmatched. Per the germline V gene, CDR1 is SGHDN and CDR2 is FVKESK. The CDR3 has 19 amino acids. DNA of the CDR3: TGTGCCAGCAGCGTTTTGGACAGGGGGCGCTTGTCTGGCACCGGGGAGCTGTTTTTT. Its protein is CASSVLDRGRLSGTGELFF.